The clone carrying this TCR beta chain was counted between two and nine times. Using a J-beta primer mix together with a sample-barcoded 5' primer, a second PCR was run for roughly 6 to 11 cycles. TCRdb processed the 5' RACE reads anew with MiXCR; each CDR3 protein has one entry. This table has 450,000 to 600,000 distinct CDR3 sequences, around 27% appearing once. This CDR3 contains 12 residues. V was trimmed by 1 base and J by 6 bases, leaving 9 bases between them. From germline, CDR1 is DFQATT and CDR2 SNEGSKA (reference sequence). The sample originates from a study of blood T cells in healthy people across ages. The same data also went into a second study, on T cells of mothers and their children.

This TCR was recovered from a boy younger than 10 in good health. The genes are TRBV20-1 and TRBJ1-2; D not certain. Sample: blood. The CDR3, as DNA: TGCAGTGCTAGAGCAGCGCCCGATGGCTACACCTTC. Translation gives CSARAAPDGYTF.